These 7 T cell receptor beta chains share one sample of origin, sequenced in a study of blood T cells in healthy people across ages. Alongside a J-beta primer mix, a sample-barcoded 5' primer served in a second PCR lasting 7 to 11 cycles. In TCRdb, the 5' RACE reads were re-called with MiXCR into one record per CDR3 protein. The sample lists over 600,000 distinct CDR3 sequences; 46% were seen once. Sample: blood. The receptors derive from a man aged 80 or over in good health.

The chain is built from TRBV20-1 and TRBJ2-4; maybe TRBD2 (6 bases). Looked up from germline, CDR1 is DFQATT and CDR2 is SNEGSKA (reference sequence). Trimming stripped 3 bases from V and 0 bases from J, with 15 bases between. The CDR3 is made up of 16 amino acids. CDR3 in amino acids: CSARDRLGLAKNIQYF. The CDR3 nucleotides are TGCAGTGCTAGGGACCGACTGGGACTAGCCAAAAACATTCAGTACTTC.

A word on this clonotype: Its ends do not fully match the called genes, so a read error is possible. This chain uses TRBV7-2 with TRBJ1-2; D remains ambiguous. Germline loops: CDR1 SGHTA, CDR2 FQGNSA. The CDR3 sequence is 13 residues long. The CDR3, as DNA: TGTGCCGGCAGCTTAGCGGTAGATGATGGCTACACCTTC. Translated, it gives CAGSLAVDDGYTF.

This clonotype came up many times. The J gene is TRBJ1-1, the V gene TRBV15, with 9 bases aligning to TRBD1. CDR1 LNHNV and CDR2 YYDKDF come from the germline V gene (reference sequence). The CDR3 contains 13 residues. V trimming: 10 bases; J trimming: 0 bases; junction bases outside the gene matches: 3. The chain's CDR3 is CASRQGVNTEAFF. Here the CDR3 DNA reads TGTGCCAGTAGACAGGGGGTGAACACTGAAGCTTTCTTT.

CDR3 sequence (DNA): TGCGCCAGCAGCCAGGTCCCGGGGGGTTCCCTCTACGAGCAGTACTTC. This codes for CASSQVPGGSLYEQYF. This sequence joins TRBV4-3 and TRBJ2-7; 7 bases fit TRBD2. V lost 3 bases to trimming and J lost 3 bases; unmatched junction nucleotides: 11. The CDR3 spans 16 residues. CDR1 and CDR2 from the germline V gene are LGHNA and YSLEER.

The J gene is TRBJ1-5, the V gene TRBV20-1; 7 bases fit TRBD1. Losses at the gene ends were 0 bases for V and 1 base for J; bases not matched to a gene: 15. CDR1 and CDR2 from the germline V gene are DFQATT and SNEGSKA (reference sequence). The CDR3 is 19 residues long. The CDR3 region is CSARETGTPLRYSNQPQHF. For the CDR3, the DNA is TGCAGTGCTAGAGAGACAGGGACACCGCTACGATACAGCAATCAGCCCCAGCATTTT.

V gene TRBV7-2 combines with J gene TRBJ2-3, with TRBD2 matching 10 bases. Germline V CDR1 and CDR2: SGHTA, FQGNSA. The CDR3 is 14 residues long. V trimming: 10 bases; J trimming: 3 bases; junction bases outside the gene matches: 7. CDR3 residues: CATGPGLATDTQYF. The CDR3 DNA reads as TGTGCCACCGGACCGGGACTAGCGACAGATACGCAGTATTTT.

This clonotype was picked up a small number of times. This chain connects TRBV18 to TRBJ2-5; 8 bases fit TRBD1. The end of the DNA is better explained by TRBJ2-7, so the J call may be wrong. The germline V gene has CDR1 KGHSH and CDR2 LQKENI. This CDR3 is built from 15 residues. DNA of the CDR3: TGTGCCAGCTCATACGGACAGGGTGAGGGCTACGAGCAGTACTTC. Translation gives CASSYGQGEGYEQYF.